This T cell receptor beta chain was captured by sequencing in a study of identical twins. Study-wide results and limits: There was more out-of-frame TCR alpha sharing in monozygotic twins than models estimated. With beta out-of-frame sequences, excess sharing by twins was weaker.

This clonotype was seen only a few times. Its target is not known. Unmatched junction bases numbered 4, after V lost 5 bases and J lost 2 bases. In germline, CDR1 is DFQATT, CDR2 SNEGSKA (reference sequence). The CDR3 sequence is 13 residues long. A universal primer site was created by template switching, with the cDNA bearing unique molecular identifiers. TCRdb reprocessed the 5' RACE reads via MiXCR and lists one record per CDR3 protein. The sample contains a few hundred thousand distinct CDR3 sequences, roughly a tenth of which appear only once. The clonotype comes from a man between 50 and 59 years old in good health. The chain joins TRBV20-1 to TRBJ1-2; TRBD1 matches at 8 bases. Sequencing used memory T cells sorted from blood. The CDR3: CSAGGTGNYGYTF. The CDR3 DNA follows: TGCAGTGCTGGAGGGACAGGAAACTATGGCTACACCTTC.